Following are 24 T cell receptor beta chains from one sample sequenced in a study of T-cell memory formation after mild COVID-19. Each CDR3 protein gets one entry after TCRdb re-called the 5' RACE reads with MiXCR. The table has more than 300,000 distinct CDR3 sequences, approximately 13% seen once. The material sequenced was PBMCs or a T cell subset sorted from them (not recorded which). The origin of the receptors is a young man who had mild COVID-19 (a few samples of this study predate the infection). Cell type and time point are not known.

V is TRBV20-1 and J is TRBJ2-3, with 10 nucleotides matching TRBD2. The CDR3 is made up of 14 amino acids. The trim removed 4 bases at V and 7 bases at J, leaving 8 bases unmatched. Germline CDR1 DFQATT, CDR2 SNEGSKA (reference sequence). CDR3 in DNA: TGCAGTGCTAACAAGCGGGGGGGAACGAATACGCAGTATTTT. Protein: CSANKRGGTNTQYF.

This clonotype appeared a few times. This rearrangement joins TRBV7-2 to TRBJ2-3; 7 nucleotides match TRBD2. The CDR3 has 17 amino acids. V was clipped by 1 base and J by 2 bases; unmatched bases: 9. CDR1 SGHTA and CDR2 FQGNSA come from the germline V gene. The CDR3 here is CASSLGFAGEITDTQYF. CDR3 bases: TGTGCCAGCAGCTTAGGGTTCGCGGGGGAGATCACAGATACGCAGTATTTT.

In its sample, this clonotype was seen many times. A read error may account for a junction end that differs from germline. The chain couples TRBV3-1 to TRBJ2-3, with D unclear. The CDR3 spans 11 residues. Germline-derived CDR1 and CDR2 are LGHDT and YNNKEL (reference sequence). The CDR3 nucleotides read TGTGCCAGCAGTCAAGGAGATACGCAGTATTTT. This encodes CASSQGDTQYF.

J is TRBJ2-5 and V is TRBV7-3; D may be TRBD1 (5 bases). Germline CDR1 SGHTA, CDR2 FQGTGA. The CDR3 has 15 amino acids. Trimming stripped 3 bases from V and 4 bases from J, with 15 bases between. CDR3 DNA: TGTGCCAGCAGCTTGGGGCCGGAAGAAGGAGAGACCCAGTACTTC. Protein: CASSLGPEEGETQYF.

The genes are TRBV20-1 and TRBJ1-2; no firm D call. Deletions cut 0 bases from V and 3 bases from J, with 11 bases between. Germline V gene sequence: CDR1 DFQATT, CDR2 SNEGSKA (reference sequence). This CDR3 is built from 14 residues. CDR3 coding DNA: TGCAGTGCTAGAGAGGCCTATAAGGACTATGGCTACACCTTC. It codes for CSAREAYKDYGYTF.

This clonotype was picked up many times. J is TRBJ2-6 and V is TRBV5-1; unclear D gene. V was pared by 7 bases and J by 0 bases, with 14 bases between. Germline lookup yields CDR1 SGHRS and CDR2 YFSETQ. The CDR3 spans 16 residues. The CDR3 spells CASAVGASSGANVLTF. The DNA for the CDR3 is TGCGCCAGCGCCGTGGGTGCGAGCTCTGGGGCCAACGTCCTGACTTTC.

This clonotype has ten or more counts. The J gene is TRBJ2-2, the V gene TRBV4-1, with 9 bases matching TRBD2. The CDR3 contains 17 residues. The germline gives CDR1 MGHRA, CDR2 YSYEKL. V lost 3 bases and J lost 3; bases outside the gene matches: 8. The CDR3 protein is CASSHRPRGGDTGELFF. For the CDR3, the DNA is TGCGCCAGCAGCCACCGCCCCCGCGGGGGGGACACCGGGGAGCTGTTTTTT.

The chain is built from TRBV29-1 and TRBJ1-1; TRBD1 agrees at 9 bases. The V segment lost 5 bases and the J segment 5 bases; nucleotides outside the gene matches: 12. The CDR3 consists of 15 residues. CDR1 and CDR2 from the germline V gene are SQVTM and ANQGSEA. The CDR3 reads CSVTTPPGQGTEAFF. The CDR3 DNA reads as TGCAGCGTTACGACCCCCCCGGGACAGGGAACTGAAGCTTTCTTT. Variable domain in full (rest from reference TRBV29-1 and TRBJ1-1): SAVISQKPSRDICQRGTSLTIQCQVDSQVTMMFWYRQQPGQSLTLIATANQGSEATYESGFVIDKFPISRPNLTFSTLTVSNMSPEDSSIYLCSVTTPPGQGTEAFFGQGTRLTVV.

As regards this clonotype: Compared with germline, one end of the junction differs, possibly owing to a read error. The rearrangement links TRBV7-7 to TRBJ2-3; weak D call: TRBD2 (5 bases). The V gene's germline CDR1 is SSHAT and CDR2 FNYEAQ (reference sequence). This CDR3 spans 14 amino acids. The chain's CDR3 is CASSATSWGDTQYF. DNA for the CDR3: TGTGCTAGCAGCGCAACTAGTTGGGGAGATACGCAGTATTTT.

This clonotype was found a few times. The chain couples TRBV6-5 to TRBJ2-3; D assignment may be TRBD1 or TRBD2 (5 bases each). V was cut by 6 bases and J by 5 bases, with 18 bases left in between. Per germline, CDR1 MNHEY and CDR2 SVGAGI. The CDR3 extends over 15 amino acids. CDR3 amino acids: CASRPGIREGDTQYF. The CDR3 nucleotides read TGTGCCAGCAGACCGGGGATCAGGGAAGGAGATACGCAGTATTTT.

The chain uses TRBV20-1 and TRBJ2-3, with D possibly TRBD2 on 6 matching bases. CDR3 length equals 15 residues. V lost 1 base and J 2 bases, leaving 13 bases between the germline ends. Germline assignment: CDR1 DFQATT and CDR2 SNEGSKA (reference sequence). The DNA for the CDR3 is TGCAGTGCTAGAGCCTCCGGGGGTGCCACAGATACGCAGTATTTT. Translation: CSARASGGATDTQYF.

This clonotype was seen only a few times. The chain is built from TRBV7-8 and TRBJ1-2; D not certain. This CDR3 is 14 amino acids long. Trimming shortened V by 1 base and J by 4 bases, and 10 bases separated the two germline ends. Germline V lookup: CDR1 SGHVS, CDR2 FQNEAQ. The CDR3 nucleotides are TGTGCCAGCAGCTTAGGTCCGGAATTCTATGGCTACACCTTC. Its protein is CASSLGPEFYGYTF.

This clonotype was recorded a few times. J is TRBJ2-7 and V is TRBV18, with D uncertain. Germline lookup yields CDR1 KGHSH and CDR2 LQKENI. Trimming stripped 3 bases from V and 3 bases from J, with 6 bases between. The CDR3 is 12 amino acids. The chain's CDR3 is CASSPGFYEQYF. As DNA, the CDR3 is TGTGCCAGCTCACCGGGATTCTACGAGCAGTACTTC.

The chain uses TRBV2 and TRBJ1-5; D is unresolved. Germline CDR1 and CDR2: SNHLY and FYNNEI. The V end was cut by 3 bases, the J end by 7 bases, with 13 bases between. The CDR3 has 14 amino acids. In nucleotides, the CDR3 is TGTGCCAGCAGTGAGAGCGGGTTCGGACAGCCCCAGCATTTT. The encoded protein is CASSESGFGQPQHF.

This clonotype was detected a few times. The rearrangement joins TRBV6-1 to TRBJ1-4; no definite D call. The germline V gene encodes CDR1 MNHNS and CDR2 SASEGT. The CDR3 is 15 amino acids. V shed 2 bases and J shed 7 bases, with 14 bases lying between them. CDR3 DNA sequence: TGTGCCAGCAGTGAAACCGGAGGCTACGGTGAAAAACTGTTTTTT. Translating it yields CASSETGGYGEKLFF.

V is TRBV28 and J is TRBJ2-1; maybe TRBD2 (7 bases). The CDR3 consists of 14 residues. Germline V CDR1 and CDR2: MDHEN, SYDVKM. The germline V and J ends were trimmed by 5 bases and 2 bases, with 10 bases remaining between them. CDR3 amino acids: CASSRGGTYNEQFF. CDR3 coding DNA: TGTGCCAGCAGTAGGGGGGGGACCTACAATGAGCAGTTCTTC.

This clonotype was seen a few times. J is TRBJ2-3 and V is TRBV7-2, with 10 bases that match TRBD2. From germline, CDR1 is SGHTA and CDR2 FQGNSA. The V and J ends lost 8 bases and 4 bases, in that order; junction bases with no gene match: 6. This CDR3 comprises 14 residues. The CDR3, as DNA: TGTGCCAGCGCCGAGCGGGGGGGGGCAGATACGCAGTATTTT. It is translated as CASAERGGADTQYF.

This clonotype has just a few counts. The chain employs TRBV5-1 and TRBJ1-3, with D possibly being TRBD1 (6 bases). Trimming pared 3 bases from V and 6 bases from J, leaving 10 bases between. Germline values: CDR1 SGHRS, CDR2 YFSETQ. CDR3 size: 13 residues. The CDR3 spells CASSSRGENTIYF. DNA of the CDR3: TGCGCCAGCAGCTCCAGGGGCGAAAACACCATATATTTT.

This clonotype was seen a few times. This rearrangement joins TRBV18 to TRBJ1-6; TRBD1 agrees at 10 bases. Germline-derived CDR1 and CDR2 are KGHSH and LQKENI. The length of the CDR3 is 16 residues. Trimming cost V 5 bases and J 9 bases; bases outside gene matches: 10. The CDR3 sequence is CASSIGQGGRSSPLHF. CDR3 bases: TGTGCCAGCTCAATCGGACAGGGGGGTCGCAGTTCACCCCTCCACTTT.

This clonotype appeared many times. The CDR3 DNA reads as TGCAGTGCTAACAGGGCGGGTCGCGCCAAAAACATTCAGTACTTC. Encoded protein: CSANRAGRAKNIQYF. This chain joins TRBV20-1 and TRBJ2-4, with D possibly TRBD1 on 6 matching bases. The CDR3 spans 15 residues. Germline CDR1 and CDR2: DFQATT and SNEGSKA (reference sequence). The V end was cut by 4 bases, the J end by 1 base, with 14 bases between.

The sample holds a few counts of this clonotype. The CDR3 is CASSSLRGSGGANTQYF. The DNA for the CDR3 is TGTGCCAGCAGCAGCCTCCGGGGGAGCGGGGGGGCGAATACGCAGTATTTT. The rearrangement joins TRBV6-6 to TRBJ2-3, with TRBD2 matching over 10 bases. This CDR3 spans 17 amino acids. V shed 6 bases and J 7 bases; nucleotides not matched to a gene: 16. The germline CDR1 and CDR2 sequences are MNHNY and SVGAGI (reference sequence).

The chain links TRBV5-1 to TRBJ2-5; D ambiguous. The CDR3 consists of 12 residues. V gave up 7 bases and J gave up 5 bases, with 12 bases separating them. Germline V gene sequence: CDR1 SGHRS, CDR2 YFSETQ. The chain's CDR3 is CASGVRRETQYF. CDR3 in DNA: TGCGCCAGCGGGGTCAGAAGGGAGACCCAGTACTTC.

This rearrangement joins TRBV28 to TRBJ2-7; TRBD1 aligns across 8 bases. This CDR3 is built from 14 residues. J lost 3 bases, V lost 5 bases, and 6 bases had no gene match. Germline V gives CDR1 MDHEN, CDR2 SYDVKM. The CDR3 is CASSVTGGGYEQYV. DNA of the CDR3: TGTGCCAGCAGTGTCACAGGGGGTGGCTACGAGCAGTACGTC.

This chain links TRBV4-2 with TRBJ2-6; D unresolved. Trimming cost V 3 bases and J 1 base, with 7 bases left between them. The CDR3 length is 15 residues. Germline CDR1 LGHNA, CDR2 YNFKEQ. The CDR3 bases are TGTGCCAGCAGCCAGTGGGTGTCTGGGGCCAACGTCCTGACTTTC. Its translation: CASSQWVSGANVLTF.